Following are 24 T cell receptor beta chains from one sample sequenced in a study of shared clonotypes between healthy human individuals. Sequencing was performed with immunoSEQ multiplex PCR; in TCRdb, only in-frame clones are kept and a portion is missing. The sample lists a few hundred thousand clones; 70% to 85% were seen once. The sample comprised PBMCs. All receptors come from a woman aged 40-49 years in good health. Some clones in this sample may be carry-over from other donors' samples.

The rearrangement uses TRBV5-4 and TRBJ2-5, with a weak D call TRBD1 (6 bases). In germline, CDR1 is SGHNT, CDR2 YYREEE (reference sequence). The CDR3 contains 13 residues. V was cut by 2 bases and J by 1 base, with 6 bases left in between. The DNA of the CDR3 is TGTGCCAGCAGCTTACAGGGCCAAGAGACCCAGTACTTC. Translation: CASSLQGQETQYF. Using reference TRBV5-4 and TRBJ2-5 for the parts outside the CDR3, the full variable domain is ETGVTQSPTHLIKTRGQQVTLRCSSQSGHNTVSWYQQALGQGPQFIFQYYREEENGRGNFPPRFSGLQFPNYSSELNVNALELDDSALYLCASSLQGQETQYFGPGTRLLVL.

CDR3 loop: CASSPQLAAPDTQYF. CDR3 DNA sequence: TGTGCCAGCTCACCCCAACTAGCGGCACCAGATACGCAGTATTTT. The genes are TRBV18 and TRBJ2-3; the match to TRBD2 covers 8 bases. This CDR3 has 15 residues. Germline CDR1 reads KGHSH; CDR2 reads LQKENI. V shed 3 bases, J shed 4 bases, and the junction held 6 bases outside the gene matches.

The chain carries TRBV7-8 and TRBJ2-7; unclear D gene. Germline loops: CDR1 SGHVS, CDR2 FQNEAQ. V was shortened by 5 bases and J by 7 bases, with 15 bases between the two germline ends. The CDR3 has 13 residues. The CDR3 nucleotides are TGTGCCAGCAGCAGTCAAAGGGCCAGGGAGCAGTACTTC. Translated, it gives CASSSQRAREQYF.

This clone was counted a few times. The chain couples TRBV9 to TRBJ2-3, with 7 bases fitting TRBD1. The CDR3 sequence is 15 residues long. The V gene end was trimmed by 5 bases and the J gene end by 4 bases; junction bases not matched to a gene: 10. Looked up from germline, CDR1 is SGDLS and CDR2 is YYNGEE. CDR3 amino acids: CASSAQGSGADTQYF. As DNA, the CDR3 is TGTGCCAGCAGTGCACAGGGGTCGGGCGCAGATACGCAGTATTTT.

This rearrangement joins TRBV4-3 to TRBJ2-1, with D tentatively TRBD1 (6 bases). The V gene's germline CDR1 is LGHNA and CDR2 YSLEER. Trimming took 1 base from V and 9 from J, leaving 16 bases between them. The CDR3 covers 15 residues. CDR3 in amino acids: CASSQVGTNSGEQFF. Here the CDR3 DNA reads TGCGCCAGCAGCCAAGTTGGGACAAACTCGGGTGAGCAGTTCTTC.

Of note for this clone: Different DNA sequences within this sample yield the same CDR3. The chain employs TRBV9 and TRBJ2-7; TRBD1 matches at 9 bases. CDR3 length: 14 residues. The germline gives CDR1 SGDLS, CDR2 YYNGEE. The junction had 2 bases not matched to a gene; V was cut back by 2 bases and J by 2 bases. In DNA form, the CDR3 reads TGTGCCAGCAGCGTCGGGACAGGGCCCTACGAGCAGTACTTC. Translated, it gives CASSVGTGPYEQYF.

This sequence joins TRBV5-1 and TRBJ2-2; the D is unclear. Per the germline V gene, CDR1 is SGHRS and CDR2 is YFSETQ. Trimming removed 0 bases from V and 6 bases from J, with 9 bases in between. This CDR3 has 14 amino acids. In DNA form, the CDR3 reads TGCGCCAGCAGCTTGGCCGGGTTGGCCGGGGAGCTGTTTTTT. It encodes CASSLAGLAGELFF.

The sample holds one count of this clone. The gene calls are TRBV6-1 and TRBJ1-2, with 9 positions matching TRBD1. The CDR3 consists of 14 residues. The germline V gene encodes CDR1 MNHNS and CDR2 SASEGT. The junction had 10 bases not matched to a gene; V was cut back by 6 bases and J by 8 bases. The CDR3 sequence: CASRDPQGALGYTF. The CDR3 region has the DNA TGTGCCAGCAGGGACCCACAGGGGGCGCTCGGCTACACCTTC.

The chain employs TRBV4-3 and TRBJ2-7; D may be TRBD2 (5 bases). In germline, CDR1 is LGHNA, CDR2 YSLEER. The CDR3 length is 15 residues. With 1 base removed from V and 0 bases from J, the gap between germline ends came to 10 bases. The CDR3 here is CASSQGEGSSYEQYF. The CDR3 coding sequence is TGCGCCAGCAGCCAAGGCGAGGGAAGCTCCTACGAGCAGTACTTC.

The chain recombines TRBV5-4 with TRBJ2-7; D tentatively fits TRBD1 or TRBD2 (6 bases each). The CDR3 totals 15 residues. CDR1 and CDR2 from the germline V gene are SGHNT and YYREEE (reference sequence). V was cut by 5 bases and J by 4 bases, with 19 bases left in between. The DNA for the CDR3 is TGTGCCAGCAGTTCCCCGGGGGCCTCAGGGTACGAGCAGTACTTC. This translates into CASSSPGASGYEQYF. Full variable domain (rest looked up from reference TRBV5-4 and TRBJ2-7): ETGVTQSPTHLIKTRGQQVTLRCSSQSGHNTVSWYQQALGQGPQFIFQYYREEENGRGNFPPRFSGLQFPNYSSELNVNALELDDSALYLCASSSPGASGYEQYFGPGTRLTVT.

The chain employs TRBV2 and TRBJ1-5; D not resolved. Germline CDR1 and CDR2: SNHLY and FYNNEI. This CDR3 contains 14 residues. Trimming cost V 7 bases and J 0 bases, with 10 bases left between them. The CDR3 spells CASKFMYSNQPQHF. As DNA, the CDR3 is TGTGCCAGCAAGTTTATGTATAGCAATCAGCCCCAGCATTTT.

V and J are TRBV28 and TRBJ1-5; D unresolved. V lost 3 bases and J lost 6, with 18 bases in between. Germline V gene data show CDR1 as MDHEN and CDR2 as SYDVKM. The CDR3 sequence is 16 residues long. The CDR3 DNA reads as TGTGCCAGCAGTTTCGGGTCCCATCGTATCGTTCAGCCCCAGCATTTT. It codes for CASSFGSHRIVQPQHF.

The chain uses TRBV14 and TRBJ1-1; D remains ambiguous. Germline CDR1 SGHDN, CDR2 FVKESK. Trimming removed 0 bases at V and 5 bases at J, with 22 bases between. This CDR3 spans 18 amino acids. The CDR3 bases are TGTGCCAGCAGCCAAGAATTAGGCCATTGCAATTCGGGGACTGAAGCTTTCTTT. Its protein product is CASSQELGHCNSGTEAFF.

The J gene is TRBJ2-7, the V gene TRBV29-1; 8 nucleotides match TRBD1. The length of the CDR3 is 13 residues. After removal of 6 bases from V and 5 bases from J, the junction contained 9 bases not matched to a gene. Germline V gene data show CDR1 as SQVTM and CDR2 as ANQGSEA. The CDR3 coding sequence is TGCAGCGTAGATGGACAGGGATTGGACGAGCAGTACTTC. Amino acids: CSVDGQGLDEQYF.

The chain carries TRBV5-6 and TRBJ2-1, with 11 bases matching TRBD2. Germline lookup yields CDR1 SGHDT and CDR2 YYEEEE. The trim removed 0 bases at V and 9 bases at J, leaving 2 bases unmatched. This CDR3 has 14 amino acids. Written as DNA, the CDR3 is TGTGCCAGCAGCTTGGCCCTAGCGGGAGGTGAGCAGTTCTTC. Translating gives CASSLALAGGEQFF.

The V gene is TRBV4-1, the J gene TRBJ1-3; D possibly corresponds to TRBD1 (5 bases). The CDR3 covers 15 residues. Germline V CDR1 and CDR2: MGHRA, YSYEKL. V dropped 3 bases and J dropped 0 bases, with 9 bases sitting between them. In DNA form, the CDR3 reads TGCGCCAGCAGCCAGGGACTTTTCTCTGGAAACACCATATATTTT. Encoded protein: CASSQGLFSGNTIYF.

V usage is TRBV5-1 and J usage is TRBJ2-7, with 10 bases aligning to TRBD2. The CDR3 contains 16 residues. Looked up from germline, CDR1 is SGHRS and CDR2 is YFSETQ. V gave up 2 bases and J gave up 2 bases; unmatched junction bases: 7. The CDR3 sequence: CASSFLTSGPTYEQYF. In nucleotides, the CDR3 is TGCGCCAGCAGCTTCCTGACTAGCGGGCCCACCTACGAGCAGTACTTC.

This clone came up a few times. DNA for the CDR3: TGCGCCAGCAGTGAGTCGACCAGCGCCCCTTATGGCTACACCTTC. Translated: CASSESTSAPYGYTF. The genes are TRBV10-2 and TRBJ1-2; D gene ambiguous. The CDR3 runs 15 residues. Germline CDR1 WSHSY, CDR2 SAAADI. The V and J ends lost 0 bases and 5 bases respectively, with 13 bases between them.

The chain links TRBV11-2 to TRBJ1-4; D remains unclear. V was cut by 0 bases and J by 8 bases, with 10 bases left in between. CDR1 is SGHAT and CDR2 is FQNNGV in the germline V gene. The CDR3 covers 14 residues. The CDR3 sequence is CASSLDIPSEKLFF. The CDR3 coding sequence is TGTGCCAGCAGCTTAGATATCCCCTCGGAAAAACTGTTTTTT.

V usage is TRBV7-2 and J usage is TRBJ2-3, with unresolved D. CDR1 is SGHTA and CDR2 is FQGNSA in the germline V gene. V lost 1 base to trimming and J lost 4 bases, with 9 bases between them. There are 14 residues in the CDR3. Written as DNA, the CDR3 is TGTGCCAGCAGCTTAGGGTCTGGGCCAGATACGCAGTATTTT. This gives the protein CASSLGSGPDTQYF.

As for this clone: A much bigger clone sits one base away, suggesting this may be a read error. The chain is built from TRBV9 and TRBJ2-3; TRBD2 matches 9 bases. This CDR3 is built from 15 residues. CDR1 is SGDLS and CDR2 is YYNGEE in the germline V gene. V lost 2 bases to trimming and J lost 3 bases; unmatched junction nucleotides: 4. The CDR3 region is CASSVSGSRTDTQYF. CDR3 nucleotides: TGTGCCAGCAGCGTTAGCGGGAGTAGGACAGATACGCAGTATTTT.

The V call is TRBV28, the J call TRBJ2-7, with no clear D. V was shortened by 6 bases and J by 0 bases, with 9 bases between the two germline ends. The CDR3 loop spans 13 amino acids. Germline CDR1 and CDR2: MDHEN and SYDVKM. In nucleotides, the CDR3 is TGTGCCAGCAGCCCTCCCGCCTCCTACGAGCAGTACTTC. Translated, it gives CASSPPASYEQYF.

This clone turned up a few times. The CDR3 here is CSADRRTEAFF. CDR3 sequence (DNA): TGCAGTGCGGACAGGCGCACTGAAGCTTTCTTT. The chain carries TRBV20-1 and TRBJ1-1, with 7 bases lining up with TRBD1. This CDR3 is 11 amino acids long. Per germline, CDR1 DFQATT and CDR2 SNEGSKA (reference sequence). The V and J ends lost 6 bases and 4 bases, in that order; junction bases with no gene match: 2.

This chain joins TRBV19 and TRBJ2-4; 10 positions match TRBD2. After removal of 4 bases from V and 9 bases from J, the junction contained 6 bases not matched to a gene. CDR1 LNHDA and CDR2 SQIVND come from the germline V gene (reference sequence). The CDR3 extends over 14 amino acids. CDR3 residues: CASSNLAGVGIQYF. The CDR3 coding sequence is TGTGCCAGTAGTAACCTAGCGGGAGTGGGCATTCAGTACTTC.